Following are 9 T cell receptor beta chains from one sample sequenced in a study of glioma-infiltrating T cells after dendritic cell vaccination. The repertoire was sequenced with immunoSEQ multiplex PCR; TCRdb's copy has only in-frame clones and lacks some. The sample has under 130,000 clones; 90% are singletons. Regarding time point: after dendritic cell vaccination, including at tumor progression/relapse. Sequenced here: blood, sampled after dendritic cell vaccination. These receptors came from a human donor with glioblastoma.

The J gene is TRBJ2-1, the V gene TRBV4-1; D is perhaps TRBD2 (7 bases). CDR1 is MGHRA and CDR2 is YSYEKL in the germline V gene. This CDR3 comprises 16 residues. V gave up 4 bases and J gave up 7 bases, with 20 bases separating them. The CDR3 sequence is CASSPPLRGGANEQFF. Written as DNA, the CDR3 is TGCGCCAGCAGCCCCCCATTAAGGGGGGGGGCTAATGAGCAGTTCTTC.

The chain couples TRBV7-3 to TRBJ2-1; unclear D gene. This CDR3 spans 15 amino acids. The germline gives CDR1 SGHTA, CDR2 FQGTGA. The germline V and J ends were trimmed by 1 base and 1 base, with 8 bases remaining between them. CDR3 sequence reads: CASSLRSASYNEQFF. CDR3 bases: TGTGCCAGCAGCTTAAGGAGCGCATCCTACAATGAGCAGTTCTTC.

The count of this clone is one. The rearrangement joins TRBV29-1 to TRBJ2-6, with D uncertain. Germline V gives CDR1 SQVTM, CDR2 ANQGSEA. This CDR3 region has 16 residues. V lost 5 bases, J lost 4 bases, and 18 bases lay in between. The CDR3 DNA sequence: TGCAGCGTTTCCCGTGCATTTGGGCCCGGGGCCAACGTCCTGACTTTC. Translated, it gives CSVSRAFGPGANVLTF. Looking up the rest from reference TRBV29-1 and TRBJ2-6 gives the full variable domain: SAVISQKPSRDICQRGTSLTIQCQVDSQVTMMFWYRQQPGQSLTLIATANQGSEATYESGFVIDKFPISRPNLTFSTLTVSNMSPEDSSIYLCSVSRAFGPGANVLTFGAGSRLTVL.

The V call is TRBV6-1, the J call TRBJ1-4; possibly TRBD1 for D (5 bases). This CDR3 region has 14 residues. Per germline, CDR1 MNHNS and CDR2 SASEGT. The germline V and J ends were trimmed by 1 base and 8 bases, with 11 bases remaining between them. The CDR3 loop reads CASSEVWGPEKLFF. CDR3 sequence (DNA): TGTGCCAGCAGTGAAGTGTGGGGCCCAGAAAAACTGTTTTTT.

The V and J genes are TRBV19 and TRBJ2-1; the D is unclear. The germline gives CDR1 LNHDA, CDR2 SQIVND (reference sequence). The CDR3 covers 12 residues. Between the trimmed V and J ends, which lost 8 bases and 4 bases, there was a span of 9 bases. The CDR3 DNA reads TGTGCCAGTGAGGCCTCTTACAATGAGCAGTTCTTC. Its translation: CASEASYNEQFF.

J is TRBJ2-5 and V is TRBV11-3; D may be TRBD1 (6 bases). Germline assignment: CDR1 SGHNT and CDR2 YENEEA. V was cut by 5 bases and J by 4 bases, with 11 bases left in between. The CDR3 is 13 amino acids. In DNA, the CDR3 is TGTGCCAGCAGCCTGGGACATAGAGAGACCCAGTACTTC. Its translation: CASSLGHRETQYF. The full variable domain, in which reference TRBV11-3 and TRBJ2-5 provide the parts outside the CDR3, is EAGVVQSPRYKIIEKKQPVAFWCNPISGHNTLYWYLQNLGQGPELLIRYENEEAVDDSQLPKDRFSAERLKGVDSTLKIQPAELGDSAVYLCASSLGHRETQYFGPGTRLLVL.

CDR3 in amino acids: CASSLTTSGMNYNEQFF. As DNA, the CDR3 is TGTGCCAGCAGCTTAACGACTAGCGGGATGAACTACAATGAGCAGTTCTTC. The rearrangement links TRBV7-6 to TRBJ2-1; 11 bases map to TRBD2. Germline V lookup: CDR1 SGHVS, CDR2 FNYEAQ. The CDR3 spans 17 residues. With 2 bases clipped from V and 3 bases from J, the junction kept 6 bases outside the gene matches.

The V and J genes are TRBV11-1 and TRBJ1-2; 9 nucleotides match TRBD1. This CDR3 comprises 15 residues. J lost 2 bases, V lost 8 bases, and 9 bases had no gene match. Germline CDR1 is SGHAT and CDR2 is FQDESV (reference sequence). The DNA of the CDR3 is TGTGCCAGCGCCTGGGACAGGGATGTCAACTATGGCTACACCTTC. Its translation is CASAWDRDVNYGYTF.

This chain's CDR3 is CASSLGAVRDEKLFF. The CDR3 DNA follows: TGCGCCAGCAGCTTGGGGGCAGTAAGAGATGAAAAACTGTTTTTT. The chain uses TRBV5-1 and TRBJ1-4; D ambiguous. Germline V gene sequence: CDR1 SGHRS, CDR2 YFSETQ. Trimming cost V 0 bases and J 6 bases, with 12 bases left between them. The length of the CDR3 is 15 residues.